The text below deals with one TCR beta chain. The specificity of this receptor is unknown. No base quality information exists; no much larger clone differs at one position. A distance of 10 bases separates the germline ends of V and J, which lose 2 bases and 2 bases respectively. The CDR3 has 14 amino acids, counting the end cysteine and phenylalanine. The CDR3 DNA has 42 bases and is translated from base 1. The germline V gene supplies CDR1 SGHTA and CDR2 FQGTGA. TCRbeta CDR3 regions were amplified from genomic DNA by means of the immunoSEQ Assay, a bias-controlled multiplex PCR. Turning to the authors' computational methods: Nucleated cell counts per sample were estimated from amplification of reference gene primers within the assay. To quantify the absolute abundance of each unique TCRbeta CDR3 rearrangement, sequence reads were collapsed and filtered. For each sample, productive Simpson clonality was calculated as the square root of Simpson's diversity index over productive rearrangements. The immuneACCESS repertoire file appears here via TCRdb, limited to in-frame rearrangements. These files lack a portion of the clones; in checked studies, under half of the deficit traces to unresolved V genes, and the cause of the others is not known. The DNA was the basis for D and trimming; V, J and clone size are from that table. The sample profile shows 190,000 or so clones; around 88% of them were found once. The ten largest clones add up to roughly 9.1% of the sample.

This sample is part of a study of blood T cell repertoires in COVID-19 (dated by TCRdb to about 2020). About the full investigation: Collaborator samples came from the United States, Italy and Spain and covered acute and convalescent phases of COVID-19. Deeply sampled blood TCRbeta repertoires from subjects exposed to, actively infected with, or recovered from COVID-19 were included in the dataset. The sample metadata nearly always contained a de-identified subject ID, COVID-19 status, age in years and sex. HLA class I and class II types, where available, came from metadata supplied by the sample provider rather than from assay-based typing. The repertoires were made available in a free public database intended to serve as a resource for research on the immune response to SARS-CoV-2. Samples were obtained from the ongoing ImmuneRACE study (first 160 participants) and from 950 to 1,500 subjects provided by 6 global collaborators. The material from the prospective study consisted of cDNA or gDNA derived from T cells, B-cell-depleted T cells, or PBMCs. The research as a whole found: Clinical and demographic metadata were provided uncurated, with the amount varying by source and participant.

Participants in the prospective study were aged roughly 18 to 100 years, lived in under 30 United States geographic areas, and enrolled through a virtual design. Cohort assignment in the prospective study relied on participant-reported clinical history from a screening survey and a study questionnaire. Recovered participants in ImmuneRACE Cohort 3 were defined as having two consecutive negative NP/OP PCR tests, clearance from a healthcare professional, or resolution of symptoms. In the prospective study, whole blood, serum and a nasopharyngeal or oropharyngeal swab were collected from each participant by mobile phlebotomists. Prospective study participants could optionally give additional blood draws and questionnaires over an approximately 2-month period. Blood samples from the prospective study were shipped frozen or at room temperature prior to DNA extraction.

The sequence was collected from a woman in her twenties or thirties who had recovered from COVID-19. The sequencing input was PBMCs or T cells enriched from blood (not recorded which). This sequence uses TRBV7-3 and TRBJ2-7; tentative D gene TRBD1, with 6 bases matching. The CDR3 here reads CASSLGAGAYEQYF. In nucleotides, the sequence is TGTGCCAGCAGCTTAGGCGCAGGGGCCTACGAGCAGTACTTC.